These 23 T cell receptor beta chains share one sample of origin, sequenced in a study of T cell repertoires in cytomegalovirus infection. These TCRs are of unknown antigen specificity. TCRdb re-called the reads with MiXCR, one entry per CDR3 protein. The table includes 300,000 or so distinct CDR3 sequences, 25% detected once. The starting material was cultured PBMCs, obtained from culture after CMV antigen stimulation. The source is a human donor in good health (CMV status not recorded). Some clones in this sample may be carry-over from other donors' samples.

This clonotype has ten or more counts. The J gene is TRBJ2-3, the V gene TRBV7-2; D unresolved. Germline V gene sequence: CDR1 SGHTA, CDR2 FQGNSA. This CDR3 is built from 15 residues. V lost 1 base to trimming and J lost 2 bases, with 10 bases between them. The CDR3 DNA sequence: TGTGCCAGCAGCTTAGGGGGTCCTCTCACAGATACGCAGTATTTT. It is translated as CASSLGGPLTDTQYF.

The J gene is TRBJ1-5, the V gene TRBV19, with D unresolved. Germline V lookup: CDR1 LNHDA, CDR2 SQIVND (reference sequence). CDR3 length equals 19 residues. V was clipped by 0 bases and J by 7 bases, with 25 bases between them. CDR3 residues: CASSIDLWGNANRGQPQHF. In nucleotides, the CDR3 is TGTGCCAGTAGTATAGATCTATGGGGAAATGCGAATCGTGGCCAGCCCCAGCATTTT.

The genes are TRBV2 and TRBJ2-5; D possibly matches TRBD1 or TRBD2 (5 bases each). The CDR3 is 14 amino acids. V was shortened by 6 bases and J by 2 bases, with 13 bases between the two germline ends. Germline assignment: CDR1 SNHLY and CDR2 FYNNEI. DNA of the CDR3: TGTGCCAGCAGACCGGGACCCCCACAAGAGACCCAGTACTTC. It codes for CASRPGPPQETQYF.

In this sample, this clonotype turned up many times. The chain recombines TRBV7-2 with TRBJ2-3; D is undetermined. The CDR3 runs 14 residues. With 5 bases removed from V and 1 base from J, the gap between germline ends came to 10 bases. Germline CDR1 and CDR2: SGHTA and FQGNSA. For the CDR3, the DNA is TGTGCCAGCAGCCCACAGACTGGCACAGATACGCAGTATTTT. Its protein product is CASSPQTGTDTQYF.

This chain connects TRBV6-2 or TRBV6-3 to TRBJ2-6; D possibly corresponds to TRBD2 (6 bases). The CDR3 contains 17 residues. The germline V and J ends were trimmed by 0 bases and 4 bases, with 13 bases remaining between them. CDR1 and CDR2 (germline): MNHEY, SVGEGT. CDR3 in amino acids: CASSYSLEGTGANVLTF. The DNA of the CDR3 is TGTGCCAGCAGTTACTCCCTGGAGGGAACCGGGGCCAACGTCCTGACTTTC.

This chain uses TRBV3-1 with TRBJ2-3; no firm D call. This CDR3 has 17 amino acids. The germline V gene encodes CDR1 LGHDT and CDR2 YNNKEL (reference sequence). V was pared by 1 base and J by 1 base, with 15 bases between. CDR3 sequence reads: CASSQALSADGTDTQYF. In DNA form, the CDR3 reads TGTGCCAGCAGCCAAGCTCTGTCAGCAGACGGCACAGATACGCAGTATTTT.

This clonotype showed up just a few times. The J gene is TRBJ2-1, the V gene TRBV24-1; either TRBD1 or TRBD2 may supply D (5 bases each). Germline V gene data show CDR1 as KGHDR and CDR2 as SFDVKD. CDR3 length equals 15 residues. V dropped 4 bases and J dropped 5 bases, with 14 bases sitting between them. The CDR3 bases are TGTGCCACCAGTGACGTGGGACCCGGACACAATGAGCAGTTCTTC. Translated: CATSDVGPGHNEQFF.

This clonotype has at least ten counts. This chain uses TRBV6-5 with TRBJ2-7; TRBD1 might be the D (6 bases). CDR1 and CDR2 from the germline V gene are MNHEY and SVGAGI. The V end lost 2 bases, the J end lost 6 bases, and 17 bases lay between the germline ends. This CDR3 has 15 amino acids. As DNA, the CDR3 is TGTGCCAGCAGTTACCTATACAGGGATCGGCGCGAGCAGTACTTC. It encodes CASSYLYRDRREQYF.

This clonotype was observed a few times. The chain employs TRBV6-1 and TRBJ2-5; D ambiguous. The germline V gene has CDR1 MNHNS and CDR2 SASEGT. V was trimmed by 8 bases and J by 3 bases, leaving 10 bases between them. The CDR3 contains 12 residues. In DNA form, the CDR3 reads TGTGCCAGCTGGGCCCCCAAAGAGACCCAGTACTTC. It translates to CASWAPKETQYF.

The CDR3: CASSPRGRGDFRNTEAFF. In nucleotides, the CDR3 is TGTGCCAGCAGCCCTCGAGGACGAGGAGACTTCAGGAACACTGAAGCTTTCTTT. The chain uses TRBV11-3 and TRBJ1-1; D unresolved. The CDR3 has 18 residues. The germline V gene has CDR1 SGHNT and CDR2 YENEEA. Trimming left V 5 bases short and J 1 base short, with 23 bases between.

This clonotype has more than one count but fewer than ten. This rearrangement joins TRBV20-1 to TRBJ2-7; possible D gene TRBD1, 5 bases. V was shortened by 5 bases and J by 1 base, with 12 bases between the two germline ends. This CDR3 has 13 amino acids. Germline CDR1 is DFQATT and CDR2 is SNEGSKA (reference sequence). As DNA, the CDR3 is TGCAGTGCTCGGAAGGGGTATTCCTACGAGCAGTACTTC. Protein product: CSARKGYSYEQYF.

The chain links TRBV5-4 to TRBJ1-1; D unclear. From germline, CDR1 is SGHNT and CDR2 YYREEE (reference sequence). V dropped 0 bases and J dropped 1 base, with 7 bases sitting between them. This CDR3 region has 14 residues. CDR3 DNA sequence: TGTGCCAGCAGCTTGGAGAGGAGGAACACTGAAGCTTTCTTT. It codes for CASSLERRNTEAFF.

This clonotype occurred many times. This chain connects TRBV7-2 to TRBJ2-1, with 11 bases that match TRBD2. The germline CDR1 and CDR2 sequences are SGHTA and FQGNSA. The ends lost 6 bases at V and 5 bases at J; junction bases unmatched: 6. The CDR3 sequence is 15 residues long. CDR3: CASRGLAVTHNEQFF. The CDR3 nucleotides are TGTGCCAGCAGGGGACTAGCGGTGACCCACAATGAGCAGTTCTTC.

This clonotype has just one count. A much larger clone differs from this one at a single base, so this may be a read error. This chain links TRBV7-2 with TRBJ2-5; no reliable D call. The CDR3 covers 14 residues. Germline lookup yields CDR1 SGHTA and CDR2 FQGNSA. Here the CDR3 DNA reads TGTGCCAGCTGCTTGGGCGGACCCCAAGAGACCCAGTACTTC. Its protein product is CASCLGGPQETQYF.

This chain links TRBV20-1 with TRBJ2-1; no reliable D call. Trimming pared 0 bases from V and 3 bases from J, leaving 9 bases between. CDR1 is DFQATT and CDR2 is SNEGSKA in the germline V gene (reference sequence). The CDR3 contains 14 residues. Here the CDR3 DNA reads TGCAGTGCTAGAGATCGACTGATCTACAATGAGCAGTTCTTC. This codes for CSARDRLIYNEQFF.

This clonotype was seen only a few times. The genes are TRBV14 and TRBJ2-3, with 8 bases fitting TRBD2. Germline values: CDR1 SGHDN, CDR2 FVKESK. The CDR3 has 13 residues. V lost 3 bases, J lost 4 bases, and 0 bases stayed unmatched. CDR3: CASSQREADTQYF. The CDR3 bases are TGTGCCAGCAGCCAGCGGGAGGCAGATACGCAGTATTTT.

In this sample, this clonotype turned up many times. The J gene is TRBJ2-3, the V gene TRBV7-2, with D perhaps assigned TRBD1 or TRBD2 (5 bases each). Looked up from germline, CDR1 is SGHTA and CDR2 is FQGNSA. V dropped 6 bases and J dropped 1 base, with 17 bases sitting between them. This CDR3 region has 16 residues. The CDR3, as DNA: TGTGCCAGCAGTTCCCGCCGCGTGGGGGGCACAGATACGCAGTATTTT. Amino acid sequence: CASSSRRVGGTDTQYF.

This clonotype came up a few times. This chain links TRBV19 with TRBJ2-3; 9 nucleotides match TRBD2. The CDR3 contains 16 residues. Germline CDR1 and CDR2: LNHDA and SQIVND (reference sequence). Trimming cost V 0 bases and J 4 bases; bases outside gene matches: 5. CDR3 sequence (DNA): TGTGCCAGTAGTATAGACCCAGCGGGAGGCTCAGATACGCAGTATTTT. Residues: CASSIDPAGGSDTQYF.

The J gene is TRBJ2-7, the V gene TRBV6-2 or TRBV6-3; D gene unclear. This CDR3 has 14 amino acids. Per germline, CDR1 MNHEY and CDR2 SVGEGT. V shed 7 bases and J shed 0 bases, with 13 bases lying between them. The CDR3 region has the DNA TGTGCCAGCAAGAGGCCCAGTGTCTCCTACGAGCAGTACTTC. It translates to CASKRPSVSYEQYF.

This clonotype was picked up many times. The chain joins TRBV5-8 to TRBJ2-1; 9 bases align to TRBD2. The germline CDR1 and CDR2 sequences are SGHTS and YDEGEE. This CDR3 has 15 residues. The V gene end was trimmed by 1 base and the J gene end by 5 bases; junction bases not matched to a gene: 4. The CDR3 bases are TGTGCCAGCAGCTTGTGGGCTAGCGGGGACAATGAGCAGTTCTTC. Protein: CASSLWASGDNEQFF.

This clonotype was counted only a few times. The chain uses TRBV7-8 and TRBJ2-5; D is possibly TRBD2 (5 bases). The length of the CDR3 is 14 residues. Germline CDR1 reads SGHVS; CDR2 reads FQNEAQ. V was shortened by 8 bases and J by 5 bases, with 18 bases between the two germline ends. Here the CDR3 DNA reads TGTGCCAGCTTCCTCACTAGTAGGGCTGAGACCCAGTACTTC. Encoded protein: CASFLTSRAETQYF. Full variable domain (missing parts from reference TRBV7-8 and TRBJ2-5): GAGVSQSPRYKVAKRGQDVALRCDPISGHVSLFWYQQALGQGPEFLTYFQNEAQLDKSGLPSDRFFAERPEGSVSTLKIQRTQQEDSAVYLCASFLTSRAETQYFGPGTRLLVL.

This chain uses TRBV20-1 with TRBJ2-4; 7 bases are a match to TRBD2. The germline V gene has CDR1 DFQATT and CDR2 SNEGSKA (reference sequence). The CDR3 spans 16 residues. V trimming: 0 bases; J trimming: 1 base; junction bases outside the gene matches: 6. The CDR3 loop reads CSARDFLGRAKNIQYF. In DNA form, the CDR3 reads TGCAGTGCTAGAGATTTTCTCGGGAGGGCCAAAAACATTCAGTACTTC.

The chain carries TRBV4-3 and TRBJ1-3; D gene uncertain. The CDR3 is 17 residues long. Looked up from germline, CDR1 is LGHNA and CDR2 is YSLEER. Trimming cost V 0 bases and J 0 bases, with 12 bases left between them. CDR3 in amino acids: CASSQDIAPSSGNTIYF. In DNA, the CDR3 is TGCGCCAGCAGCCAAGATATCGCCCCGAGCTCTGGAAACACCATATATTTT.